This T cell receptor beta chain was captured in a study of CD8 T cells in ankylosing spondylitis. The V gene lost 2 bases and the J gene lost 5 bases, with 16 bases spanning the gap. CDR3 length equals 15 residues. Per germline, CDR1 SGHRS and CDR2 YFSETQ. This clonotype was seen ten or more times. TCRdb itself ran the 5' RACE reads through MiXCR, one entry per CDR3 protein. The sample shows 100,000 to 150,000 distinct CDR3 sequences, about 6.4% of them seen only once. The J gene is TRBJ1-1, the V gene TRBV5-1, with D possibly matching TRBD1 (6 bases). This receptor was identified in a male donor with ankylosing spondylitis or in good health (not recorded which). Sequenced material: blood, either unsorted or a sorted T cell fraction (not recorded which). The CDR3 nucleotides read TGCGCCAGCAGCTTCTCAGGGGCGGGTCAGACTGAAGCTTTCTTT. Residues: CASSFSGAGQTEAFF.